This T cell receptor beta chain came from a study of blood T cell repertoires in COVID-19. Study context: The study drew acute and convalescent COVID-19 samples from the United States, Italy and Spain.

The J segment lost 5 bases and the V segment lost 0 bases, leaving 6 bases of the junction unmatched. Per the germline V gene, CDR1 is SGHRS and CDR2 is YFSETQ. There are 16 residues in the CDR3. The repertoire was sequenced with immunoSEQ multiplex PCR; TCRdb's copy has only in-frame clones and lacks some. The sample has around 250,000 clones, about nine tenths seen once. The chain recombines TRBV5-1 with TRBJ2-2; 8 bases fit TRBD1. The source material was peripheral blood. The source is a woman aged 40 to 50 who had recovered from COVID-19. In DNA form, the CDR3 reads TGCGCCAGCAGCTTGGCAGGGGGCGTTGATACCGGGGAGCTGTTTTTT. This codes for CASSLAGGVDTGELFF.